This is a list of T cell receptor beta chains from one sample in a study of blood T cells in healthy people across ages. MiXCR was run by TCRdb on the 5' RACE reads, yielding one entry per CDR3 protein. The sample contains some 1.5 million distinct CDR3 sequences, roughly 30% of which appear only once. The sample taken for sequencing was blood. The receptor source for this set is a woman aged 25 to 45 in good health. Each CDR3 is given with its conserved first and last residue. The D gene is left open where the match is weak. The size of a clone is reported for some rows only, either as once, few or many, or as a class for expanded clones.

V	J	size	D	DNA	CDR3
TRBV12-3/TRBV12-4	TRBJ2-2	many	NA	TGTGCCAGCAGCCCTAACGGGGTGGTCACCGGGGAGCTGTTTTTT	CASSPNGVVTGELFF
TRBV4-1	TRBJ1-2	NA	NA	TGCGCCAGCAGCCAAGATGGGACGAAAGGGTACTCTAACTATGGCTACACCTTC	CASSQDGTKGYSNYGYTF
TRBV29-1	TRBJ2-2	NA	NA	TGCAGCGCAACAGGGGGGGCGGACACCGGGGAGCTGTTTTTT	CSATGGADTGELFF
TRBV12-3/TRBV12-4	TRBJ1-5	many	NA	TGTGCCAGCAGTGGGGGGGAGGATCAGCCCCAGCATTTT	CASSGGEDQPQHF
TRBV6-1	TRBJ2-7	NA	NA	TGTGCCAGCAGTGAAGCCCCGGCTAGCTCCTACGAGCAGTACTTC	CASSEAPASSYEQYF
TRBV5-5	TRBJ2-5	NA	NA	TGTGCCAGCGCGAAGTACGAAGAGACCCAGTACTTC	CASAKYEETQYF
TRBV7-2	TRBJ2-3	NA	TRBD2	TGTGCCAGCAGCTTAGGCCCTAGCGGGATAGGCACAGATACGCAGTATTTT	CASSLGPSGIGTDTQYF
TRBV29-1	TRBJ1-2	few	TRBD1	TGCAGCGTTGAAAGAAACCCCGGACAGGAAAACTATGGCTACACCTTC	CSVERNPGQENYGYTF
TRBV12-3/TRBV12-4	TRBJ2-7	few	NA	TGTGCCAGCAGTTTGACCGCCGCCCTCGAGCAGTACTTC	CASSLTAALEQYF
TRBV5-1	TRBJ2-5	many	NA	TGCGCCAGCACCGAGGAAGAGACCCAGTACTTC	CASTEEETQYF
TRBV7-2	TRBJ2-7	many	TRBD2	TGTGCCAGCAGCTCTAGCGGGAGTGCCTACGAGCAGTACTTC	CASSSSGSAYEQYF
TRBV5-1	TRBJ2-1	NA	NA	TGCGCCAGCAGCTTGGTTACAGGGAGCCCCTACAATGAGCAGTTCTTC	CASSLVTGSPYNEQFF
TRBV10-3	TRBJ2-7	once	TRBD2	TGTGCCATCTCCTTGACTAGCGGGACCTACGAGCAGTACTTC	CAISLTSGTYEQYF
TRBV5-1	TRBJ2-3	few	TRBD2	TGCGCCAGCAGCGGGGAACTAGCGGGGGGGCGTACGCAGTATTTT	CASSGELAGGRTQYF
TRBV4-2	TRBJ1-1	NA	TRBD1	TGTGCCAGCAGCCAATTGACAGGGGGGGACACTGAAGCTTTCTTT	CASSQLTGGDTEAFF
TRBV13	TRBJ2-2	few	NA	TGTGCCAGCAGCTTACCAGGGCCCGGGGAGCTGTTTTTT	CASSLPGPGELFF
TRBV28	TRBJ1-2	few	NA	TGTGCCAGCAGTTTATTCGCAGGCCTCTATGGCTACACCTTC	CASSLFAGLYGYTF
TRBV9	TRBJ1-3	NA	NA	TGTGCCAGCAGCGTAGATGCGGTAAACACCATATATTTT	CASSVDAVNTIYF
TRBV5-1	TRBJ2-3	few	NA	TGCGCCAGCAGCTTGCCCGACAGCTCCCCCACAGATACGCAGTATTTT	CASSLPDSSPTDTQYF
TRBV20-1	TRBJ2-5	many	NA	TGCAGTGCAAAAGACATAGGGGAGACCCAGTACTTC	CSAKDIGETQYF
TRBV12-3/TRBV12-4	TRBJ2-3	many	NA	TGTGCCAGCACCATGGTTCCGGGAATGACAGATACGCAGTATTTT	CASTMVPGMTDTQYF
TRBV6-4	TRBJ2-1	few	NA	TGTGCCAGCAGTGACGGGGGGGGCCACAATGAGCAGTTCTTC	CASSDGGGHNEQFF
TRBV7-8	TRBJ2-1	NA	TRBD2	TGTGCCAGCAGCTCCTTTAGCGGGAATCAGTGCAATGAGCAGTTCTTC	CASSSFSGNQCNEQFF
TRBV7-2	TRBJ2-1	many	NA	TGTGCCAGCAGCTTAATGTCGGGAGTCTCCTACAATGAGCAGTTCTTC	CASSLMSGVSYNEQFF
TRBV11-2	TRBJ2-4	NA	NA	TGTGCCAGCGCCATAATCGACATTCAGTACTTC	CASAIIDIQYF
TRBV9	TRBJ2-3	NA	NA	TGTGCCAGCACCAGGGACGGATCCGGCACAGATACGCAGTATTTT	CASTRDGSGTDTQYF
TRBV5-5	TRBJ2-7	NA	NA	TGTGCCAGCCGGCCCATACCCTCCTACGAGCAGTACTTC	CASRPIPSYEQYF
TRBV6-6	TRBJ1-5	NA	TRBD1	TGTGCCAGCAAAGGGGACAGGAGCGGAAATCAGCCCCAGCATTTT	CASKGDRSGNQPQHF
TRBV29-1	TRBJ2-4	NA	NA	TGCAGCGCCTTGGGGGGTGGGGGCTGGGGGCAACGGGCCAAAAACATTCAGTACTTC	CSALGGGGWGQRAKNIQYF
TRBV6-5	TRBJ2-3	few	TRBD2	TGTGCCAGCAGGCGCAGGGTTTGGGGAGGGGCAGATACGCAGTATTTT	CASRRRVWGGADTQYF
TRBV7-6	TRBJ2-7	many	NA	TGTGCCAGCAGCGGAGGGGGAACCTACGAGCAGTACTTC	CASSGGGTYEQYF
TRBV4-2	TRBJ2-1	many	TRBD2	TGTGCCAGCAGCCAAGGCGTCACTAGCGGGGGGGGATCCTACAATGAGCAGTTCTTC	CASSQGVTSGGGSYNEQFF
TRBV20-1	TRBJ2-3	few	NA	TGCAGTGCCGGCCCTGGGGATACGCAGTATTTT	CSAGPGDTQYF
TRBV4-3	TRBJ1-2	many	NA	TGCGCCAGCAGCCGAAGACCGGGCCTGTCTGGCTACACCTTC	CASSRRPGLSGYTF
TRBV6-5	TRBJ1-2	NA	TRBD1	TGTGCCAGCAGTTACTGGGGCAGGGGGGCCAATGGCTACACCTTC	CASSYWGRGANGYTF
TRBV28	TRBJ2-2	few	NA	TGTGCCAGCAGTCCGACTCGACTGCACACCGGGGAGCTGTTTTTT	CASSPTRLHTGELFF
TRBV5-5	TRBJ1-1	NA	NA	TGTGCCAGCAGCCCCACCCGACAGCATCTCGAAGCTTTCTTT	CASSPTRQHLEAFF
TRBV7-2	TRBJ2-1	few	NA	TGTACCAGCAGCTTAGGCCCGAGCTCCTACAATGAGCAGTTCTTC	CTSSLGPSSYNEQFF
TRBV14	TRBJ2-3	few	NA	TGTGCCAGCAGCCAAGTCTCAGTTACCATTGGGGCAGATACGCAGTATTTT	CASSQVSVTIGADTQYF
TRBV11-3	TRBJ2-1	NA	TRBD2	TGTGCCAGCAGCCCCCCCAGCGGGAGGGCCCAGTTCTTC	CASSPPSGRAQFF
TRBV7-2	TRBJ2-7	NA	NA	TGTGCCAGCACCAGTCAGAGTGGGGTCCCCCTTTACGAGCAGTACTTC	CASTSQSGVPLYEQYF
TRBV9	TRBJ2-3	few	NA	TGTGCCAGCAGCGTCCAATCGGGGGGCCAAACCACGCAGTATTTT	CASSVQSGGQTTQYF
TRBV20-1	TRBJ1-6	few	TRBD1	TGCAGTGCCTCAGGACAGGGGGCAATATGGAACAATTCACCCCTCCACTTT	CSASGQGAIWNNSPLHF
TRBV27	TRBJ1-1	NA	NA	TGTGCCAGCGATACGCAAGCTTTCTTT	CASDTQAFF
TRBV7-3	TRBJ1-1	NA	TRBD1	TGTGCCAGCAGTAAATTCGACAGGGTAGGAGCTGAAGCTTTCTTT	CASSKFDRVGAEAFF
TRBV2	TRBJ2-1	NA	TRBD1	TGTGCCAGCATGAGACAGGGTAAACGGCAGTTCTTC	CASMRQGKRQFF
TRBV11-2	TRBJ2-1	NA	TRBD2	TGTGCCAGCAGCTTAGTGAGCGGGGGGGCCCCTGAGCAGTTCTTC	CASSLVSGGAPEQFF
TRBV14	TRBJ2-7	many	NA	TGTGCCAGCAGCCAAGATACCTACCGCAGCGAGCAGTACTTC	CASSQDTYRSEQYF
TRBV10-3	TRBJ2-1	NA	TRBD2	TGTGCCATCAGCTCTAGCGGGGAGGGCAATGAGCAGTTCTTC	CAISSSGEGNEQFF
TRBV6-1	TRBJ2-4	NA	NA	TGTGCCAGCAGTGACCGGAGGCCATACGGAAACATTCAGTACTTC	CASSDRRPYGNIQYF
TRBV5-6	TRBJ1-5	NA	NA	TGTGCCAGCAGCTCGGCAAAGACGGGTCCAATGCCCCCGCATTTT	CASSSAKTGPMPPHF
TRBV18	TRBJ1-3	NA	NA	TGTGCCAGCTCACCACCCCCAACAAGCGTCCCTGGAAACACCATATATTTT	CASSPPPTSVPGNTIYF
TRBV3-1	TRBJ2-3	NA	NA	TGTGCCAGCAGCCCCGGGACCCATCTCACAGATACGCAGTATTTT	CASSPGTHLTDTQYF
TRBV29-1	TRBJ2-5	NA	NA	TGCAGCGTCTCGGGGGTCGATGGGGAGACCCAGTACTTC	CSVSGVDGETQYF
TRBV5-1	TRBJ2-7	NA	NA	TGCGCCAGCAGCTTGTTTCAGAGCTCCGAGCAGCACTTC	CASSLFQSSEQHF
TRBV24-1	TRBJ2-5	many	NA	TGTGCCACCAGTGAATACAGGACACAAGAGACCCAGTACTTC	CATSEYRTQETQYF
TRBV2	TRBJ2-1	NA	TRBD2	TGTGCCAGCAGGGGTAGCGGGGGTCTTGCTGAGCAGTTCTTC	CASRGSGGLAEQFF